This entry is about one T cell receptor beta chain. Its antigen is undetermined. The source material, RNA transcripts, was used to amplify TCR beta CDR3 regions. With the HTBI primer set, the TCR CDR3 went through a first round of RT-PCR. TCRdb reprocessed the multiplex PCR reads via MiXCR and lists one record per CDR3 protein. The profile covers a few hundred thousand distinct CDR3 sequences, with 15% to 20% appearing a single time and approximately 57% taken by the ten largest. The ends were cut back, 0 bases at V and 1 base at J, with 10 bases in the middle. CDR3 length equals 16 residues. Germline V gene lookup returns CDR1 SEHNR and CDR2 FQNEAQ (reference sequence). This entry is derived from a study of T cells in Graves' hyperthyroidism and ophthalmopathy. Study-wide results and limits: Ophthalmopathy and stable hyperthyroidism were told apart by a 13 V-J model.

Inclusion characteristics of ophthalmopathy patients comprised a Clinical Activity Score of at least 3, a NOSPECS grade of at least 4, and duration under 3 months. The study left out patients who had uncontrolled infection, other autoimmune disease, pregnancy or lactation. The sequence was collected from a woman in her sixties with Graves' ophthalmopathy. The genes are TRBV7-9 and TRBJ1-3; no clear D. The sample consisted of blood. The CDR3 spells CASSLASPSSGNTIYF. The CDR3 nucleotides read TGTGCCAGCAGCTTAGCTTCCCCTTCGTCTGGAAACACCATATATTTT.